These T cell receptor beta chains were read from a single sample in a study of blood T cell repertoires in COVID-19. Profiled with immunoSEQ multiplex PCR; TCRdb holds only in-frame clones, not every one. The table includes around 60,000 clones, roughly 89% detected once. Material for sequencing was peripheral blood. The receptors derive from a man in his fifties or sixties with active COVID-19. Each CDR3 is given with its conserved first and last residue. Each record gives: clone size, V gene, D gene, J gene, CDR3 DNA, CDR3 protein. D genes are given only for firm matches. Size is stated for part of the rows, as once, few or many counts, or as a class when the clone is expanded.

clone_size: .; v_call: TRBV2; d_call: .; j_call: TRBJ2-5; cdr3_nt: TGTGCCAGCAGTGAGGTAGCGGCCCAAGAGACCCAGTACTTC; cdr3_aa: CASSEVAAQETQYF
clone_size: .; v_call: TRBV20-1; d_call: .; j_call: TRBJ1-2; cdr3_nt: TGCAGTGCTATTTCCCTTGGCTACACCTTC; cdr3_aa: CSAISLGYTF
clone_size: once; v_call: TRBV24-1; d_call: TRBD1; j_call: TRBJ2-3; cdr3_nt: TGTGCCACCAGTGATGGTCGCTGGGACAGAGACACAGATACGCAGTATTTT; cdr3_aa: CATSDGRWDRDTDTQYF
clone_size: once; v_call: TRBV4-1; d_call: .; j_call: TRBJ2-7; cdr3_nt: TGCGCCAGCAGCCAAGTCAACCGGGTCCCCAACTACGAGCAGTACTTC; cdr3_aa: CASSQVNRVPNYEQYF
clone_size: .; v_call: TRBV4-1; d_call: TRBD1; j_call: TRBJ1-1; cdr3_nt: TGCGCCAGCAGACAGCAGGGGGCCTACACTGAAGCTTTCTTT; cdr3_aa: CASRQQGAYTEAFF
clone_size: .; v_call: TRBV11-2; d_call: .; j_call: TRBJ1-6; cdr3_nt: TGTGCCAGCAGCTTAGTCGTTTCACCCCTCCACTTT; cdr3_aa: CASSLVVSPLHF
clone_size: .; v_call: TRBV7-3; d_call: TRBD2; j_call: TRBJ2-7; cdr3_nt: TGTGCCAGCAGCCCTCGGGGCGGGAGGGGTAGCGAGCAGTACTTC; cdr3_aa: CASSPRGGRGSEQYF
clone_size: .; v_call: TRBV6-5; d_call: .; j_call: TRBJ2-4; cdr3_nt: TGTGCCAGCAGTTACTCTCATGCGAGGGCCAAAAACATTCAGTACTTC; cdr3_aa: CASSYSHARAKNIQYF
clone_size: .; v_call: TRBV2; d_call: TRBD1; j_call: TRBJ2-5; cdr3_nt: TGTGCCAGCACGACAGGGCTGGAGACCCAGTACTTC; cdr3_aa: CASTTGLETQYF
clone_size: .; v_call: TRBV3-1/TRBV3-2; d_call: TRBD2; j_call: TRBJ2-7; cdr3_nt: TGTGCCAGCAGCCACTTAGCGGGAGTTCATCCCTACGAGCAGTACTTC; cdr3_aa: CASSHLAGVHPYEQYF
clone_size: .; v_call: TRBV29-1; d_call: .; j_call: TRBJ2-4; cdr3_nt: TGCAGCGTTGAACGCGGCGCTGGCAAAAACATTCAGTACTTC; cdr3_aa: CSVERGAGKNIQYF
clone_size: .; v_call: TRBV28; d_call: .; j_call: TRBJ2-3; cdr3_nt: TGTGCCAGTACCGAGGGGGGGGTTAAGGCAGATACGCAGTATTTT; cdr3_aa: CASTEGGVKADTQYF
clone_size: .; v_call: TRBV18; d_call: .; j_call: TRBJ2-3; cdr3_nt: TGTGCCAGCTCACCCAACCCTGGAGGCGGCGGAACAGATACGCAGTATTTT; cdr3_aa: CASSPNPGGGGTDTQYF
clone_size: .; v_call: TRBV15; d_call: TRBD1; j_call: TRBJ1-2; cdr3_nt: TGTGCCACCAGCAGAGATCAGGGGTCGGGACAGGGCGAGTACACCTTC; cdr3_aa: CATSRDQGSGQGEYTF